This TCR beta chain was identified during a study of blood T cell repertoires in COVID-19. Recruited during active infection, patients (from Seattle) were subsequently followed longitudinally. The V end lost 4 bases, the J end lost 2 bases, and 13 bases lay between the germline ends. The CDR3 consists of 14 residues. Germline V gene data show CDR1 as SGDLS and CDR2 as YYNGEE. TCRdb's copy holds only in-frame clones and misses some; the assay was immunoSEQ multiplex PCR. The table records about 270,000 clones, about 81% of them present only once. Sequenced material: peripheral blood. This TCR came from a human donor with COVID-19, enrolled during active disease. The donor label of this sample is uncertain. The V call is TRBV9, the J call TRBJ2-7; the D gene is possibly TRBD2 (6 bases). The CDR3 DNA follows: TGTGCCAGCAGCTCCGGGACTTCGACCTACGAGCAGTACTTC. It codes for CASSSGTSTYEQYF.